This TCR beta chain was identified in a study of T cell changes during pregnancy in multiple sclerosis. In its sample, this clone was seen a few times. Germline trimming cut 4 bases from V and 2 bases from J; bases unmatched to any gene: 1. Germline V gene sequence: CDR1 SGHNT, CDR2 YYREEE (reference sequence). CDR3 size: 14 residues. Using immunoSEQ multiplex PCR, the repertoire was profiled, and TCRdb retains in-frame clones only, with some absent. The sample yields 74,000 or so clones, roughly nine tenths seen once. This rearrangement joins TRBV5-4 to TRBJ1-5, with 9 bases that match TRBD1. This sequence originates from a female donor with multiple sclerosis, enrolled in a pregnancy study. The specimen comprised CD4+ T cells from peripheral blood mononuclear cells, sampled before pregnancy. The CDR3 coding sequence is TGTGCCAGCAGCAGGGACAGGGGCAATCAGCCCCAGCATTTT. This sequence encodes CASSRDRGNQPQHF.